The rows below give T cell receptor beta chains drawn from one sample of a study of regulatory T cells in long-lasting Graves disease. MiXCR, run by TCRdb on the multiplex PCR reads, gives a single entry per CDR3 protein. The sample has 400,000 to 500,000 distinct CDR3 sequences, around 20% seen once; the top ten hold 14%. Sequencing was performed on peripheral blood mononuclear cells (PBMCs), taken when the disease was refractory, from a patient treated with antithyroid drugs. All receptors derive from a female donor with Graves disease. The CDR3 runs from the conserved cysteine through the conserved F or W. The D gene is left open where the match is weak. Size is stated for part of the rows, as once, few or many counts, or as a class when the clone is expanded.

v_call: TRBV20-1; clone_size: .; d_call: TRBD1; j_call: TRBJ2-5; cdr3_aa: CSATGTGLDMETQYF; cdr3_nt: TGCAGTGCTACCGGGACAGGTCTAGATATGGAGACCCAGTACTTC
v_call: TRBV12-3/TRBV12-4; clone_size: many; d_call: .; j_call: TRBJ1-3; cdr3_aa: CASSQDSGNTIYF; cdr3_nt: TGTGCCAGCAGCCAGGACAGTGGAAACACCATATATTTT
v_call: TRBV7-8; clone_size: .; d_call: TRBD2; j_call: TRBJ2-7; cdr3_aa: CASSLPPGLAGSEGRIYEQYF; cdr3_nt: TGTGCCAGCAGCCTACCCCCGGGGCTAGCGGGGAGCGAAGGAAGGATCTACGAGCAGTACTTC
v_call: TRBV10-3; clone_size: many; d_call: .; j_call: TRBJ1-2; cdr3_aa: CAISEWGGTSSGYTF; cdr3_nt: TGTGCCATCAGTGAGTGGGGCGGAACCTCTTCTGGCTACACCTTC
v_call: TRBV28; clone_size: many; d_call: TRBD1; j_call: TRBJ1-2; cdr3_aa: CASSDRVASARGYTF; cdr3_nt: TGTGCCAGCAGCGACAGGGTGGCCTCAGCGCGGGGCTACACCTTC
v_call: TRBV28; clone_size: few; d_call: TRBD1; j_call: TRBJ1-5; cdr3_aa: CASSYGTEYSDQPQHF; cdr3_nt: TGTGCCAGCAGTTACGGGACAGAGTATAGCGATCAGCCCCAGCATTTT
v_call: TRBV12-3/TRBV12-4; clone_size: many; d_call: .; j_call: TRBJ1-4; cdr3_aa: CASTLSTIGQGIAKLFF; cdr3_nt: TGTGCCAGCACTCTTTCCACAATCGGGCAGGGAATCGCCAAACTGTTTTTT
v_call: TRBV27; clone_size: few; d_call: .; j_call: TRBJ1-6; cdr3_aa: CASRKTGVLGSPLHF; cdr3_nt: TGTGCCAGCAGAAAGACAGGCGTCTTAGGTTCACCCCTCCACTTT
v_call: TRBV7-9; clone_size: .; d_call: TRBD1; j_call: TRBJ2-5; cdr3_aa: CASSHRDRNPRETQYF; cdr3_nt: TGTGCCAGCAGCCACCGGGACAGAAACCCGCGGGAGACCCAGTACTTC
v_call: TRBV29-1; clone_size: .; d_call: TRBD2; j_call: TRBJ2-7; cdr3_aa: CSVEGLASGSSGRDPYEQYF; cdr3_nt: TGCAGCGTTGAGGGGTTGGCTAGCGGGAGTTCAGGTCGCGACCCCTACGAGCAGTACTTC
v_call: TRBV30; clone_size: few; d_call: TRBD1; j_call: TRBJ1-4; cdr3_aa: CAWSGSTAAGGNEKLFF; cdr3_nt: TGTGCCTGGAGTGGCTCCACAGCGGCAGGGGGGAATGAAAAACTGTTTTTT
v_call: TRBV28; clone_size: many; d_call: .; j_call: TRBJ2-7; cdr3_aa: CASRSGQGWYEQYF; cdr3_nt: TGTGCCAGCAGGTCTGGGCAGGGCTGGTACGAGCAGTACTTC
v_call: TRBV6-5; clone_size: many; d_call: TRBD2; j_call: TRBJ2-7; cdr3_aa: CASSYERESYEQYF; cdr3_nt: TGTGCCAGCAGTTACGAGCGGGAGTCTTACGAGCAGTACTTC
v_call: TRBV12-3/TRBV12-4; clone_size: many; d_call: TRBD2; j_call: TRBJ2-2; cdr3_aa: CASSLNLAGAPGELFF; cdr3_nt: TGTGCCAGCAGTTTAAATCTAGCGGGAGCGCCCGGGGAGCTGTTTTTT
v_call: TRBV6-1; clone_size: many; d_call: TRBD1; j_call: TRBJ2-6; cdr3_aa: CASSVLDRAGANVLTF; cdr3_nt: TGTGCCAGCAGTGTCCTCGACAGGGCTGGGGCCAACGTCCTGACTTTC
v_call: TRBV10-3; clone_size: many; d_call: .; j_call: TRBJ2-2; cdr3_aa: CAISGIWGRPGELFF; cdr3_nt: TGTGCCATCAGTGGCATATGGGGGCGACCGGGGGAGCTGTTTTTT
v_call: TRBV14; clone_size: many; d_call: .; j_call: TRBJ1-2; cdr3_aa: CASSHGDYGYTF; cdr3_nt: TGTGCCAGCAGCCATGGGGACTATGGCTACACCTTC
v_call: TRBV6-1; clone_size: few; d_call: .; j_call: TRBJ2-5; cdr3_aa: CASTVTGTETQYF; cdr3_nt: TGTGCCAGCACTGTGACAGGCACGGAGACCCAGTACTTC
v_call: TRBV20-1; clone_size: .; d_call: TRBD2; j_call: TRBJ2-7; cdr3_aa: CSARWRENPSSF; cdr3_nt: TGCAGTGCTCGGTGGCGGGAGAACCCATCTTCCTTC
v_call: TRBV5-1; clone_size: .; d_call: TRBD2; j_call: TRBJ2-5; cdr3_aa: CASSSGTAPWETQYF; cdr3_nt: TGCGCCAGCAGCAGCGGGACGGCACCTTGGGAGACCCAGTACTTC
v_call: TRBV6-5; clone_size: many; d_call: TRBD1; j_call: TRBJ2-5; cdr3_aa: CASSYPLIAGSDREAETQYF; cdr3_nt: TGTGCCAGCAGTTATCCCCTCATCGCCGGCTCGGACAGGGAAGCAGAGACCCAGTACTTC
v_call: TRBV20-1; clone_size: .; d_call: .; j_call: TRBJ2-2; cdr3_aa: CSVAPGRNTGELFF; cdr3_nt: TGCAGTGTCGCACCGGGACGAAACACCGGGGAGCTGTTTTTT
v_call: TRBV6-2/TRBV6-3; clone_size: many; d_call: TRBD1; j_call: TRBJ2-2; cdr3_aa: CASSYLRGPGELFF; cdr3_nt: TGTGCCAGCAGTTACCTCAGGGGGCCCGGGGAGCTGTTTTTT
v_call: TRBV28; clone_size: many; d_call: .; j_call: TRBJ2-7; cdr3_aa: CASTLGRGLSYEQYF; cdr3_nt: TGTGCCAGCACCCTCGGGCGGGGGCTCTCCTACGAGCAGTACTTC
v_call: TRBV6-1; clone_size: few; d_call: .; j_call: TRBJ2-7; cdr3_aa: CASTPPSYEQYF; cdr3_nt: TGTGCCAGCACCCCACCCTCCTACGAGCAGTACTTC
v_call: TRBV2; clone_size: many; d_call: .; j_call: TRBJ1-3; cdr3_aa: CASSPGTNSGNTIYF; cdr3_nt: TGTGCCAGCAGTCCCGGGACAAACTCTGGAAACACCATATATTTT
v_call: TRBV30; clone_size: .; d_call: TRBD2; j_call: TRBJ2-2; cdr3_aa: CAWSIGLAGGPSAGELFF; cdr3_nt: TGTGCCTGGAGTATCGGACTAGCGGGAGGACCGTCGGCCGGGGAGCTGTTTTTT
v_call: TRBV20-1; clone_size: many; d_call: .; j_call: TRBJ2-7; cdr3_aa: CSARSPLLEEQYF; cdr3_nt: TGCAGTGCTAGATCACCCCTCTTGGAAGAGCAGTACTTC
v_call: TRBV6-1; clone_size: many; d_call: TRBD1; j_call: TRBJ2-1; cdr3_aa: CASRSWGQYNEQFF; cdr3_nt: TGTGCCAGCAGGTCGTGGGGACAGTACAATGAGCAGTTCTTC
v_call: TRBV28; clone_size: many; d_call: .; j_call: TRBJ2-7; cdr3_aa: CASSLSQGSRYEQYF; cdr3_nt: TGTGCCAGCAGTTTAAGTCAGGGTTCGAGGTACGAGCAGTACTTC
v_call: TRBV28; clone_size: many; d_call: .; j_call: TRBJ2-1; cdr3_aa: CASSTRDFSSYNEQFF; cdr3_nt: TGTGCCAGCAGTACTAGGGACTTCAGCTCCTACAATGAGCAGTTCTTC
v_call: TRBV5-6; clone_size: .; d_call: TRBD2; j_call: TRBJ2-7; cdr3_aa: CASSDERLADYEQYF; cdr3_nt: TGTGCCAGCAGCGACGAGCGGCTAGCGGACTACGAGCAGTACTTC
v_call: TRBV28; clone_size: many; d_call: .; j_call: TRBJ1-2; cdr3_aa: CASRSSPGASGYTF; cdr3_nt: TGTGCCAGCAGATCGAGCCCGGGGGCGAGTGGCTACACCTTC
v_call: TRBV29-1; clone_size: .; d_call: .; j_call: TRBJ2-7; cdr3_aa: CSVQQGYEQYF; cdr3_nt: TGCAGCGTTCAACAGGGCTACGAGCAGTACTTC
v_call: TRBV2; clone_size: many; d_call: TRBD1; j_call: TRBJ2-7; cdr3_aa: CASSEALPLLTGIKQYF; cdr3_nt: TGTGCCAGCAGTGAAGCGCTTCCACTCCTGACAGGGATTAAGCAGTACTTC
v_call: TRBV20-1; clone_size: many; d_call: .; j_call: TRBJ2-7; cdr3_aa: CSAKPSYEQYF; cdr3_nt: TGCAGTGCTAAGCCGTCCTACGAGCAGTACTTC
v_call: TRBV20-1; clone_size: .; d_call: .; j_call: TRBJ2-7; cdr3_aa: CSAPRTAKSSYEQYF; cdr3_nt: TGCAGTGCTCCCCGGACCGCTAAGTCGTCCTACGAGCAGTACTTC
v_call: TRBV6-2/TRBV6-3; clone_size: .; d_call: TRBD1; j_call: TRBJ1-2; cdr3_aa: CASSYSTGNGYTF; cdr3_nt: TGTGCCAGCAGTTACTCGACAGGGAATGGCTACACCTTC
v_call: TRBV27; clone_size: many; d_call: .; j_call: TRBJ2-3; cdr3_aa: CASSSLGVGTDTQYF; cdr3_nt: TGTGCCAGCAGTTCTCTGGGGGTGGGCACAGATACGCAGTATTTT
v_call: TRBV12-3/TRBV12-4; clone_size: many; d_call: TRBD2; j_call: TRBJ2-2; cdr3_aa: CASSLLAGGGELFF; cdr3_nt: TGTGCCAGCAGCCTACTAGCGGGAGGCGGGGAGCTGTTTTTT
v_call: TRBV20-1; clone_size: .; d_call: TRBD2; j_call: TRBJ2-5; cdr3_aa: CSATGSQGTGGRRGETQYF; cdr3_nt: TGCAGTGCTACTGGTTCGCAAGGTACAGGCGGGAGGAGAGGGGAGACCCAGTACTTC
v_call: TRBV13; clone_size: .; d_call: TRBD1; j_call: TRBJ2-7; cdr3_aa: CASSFGTVVYEQYF; cdr3_nt: TGTGCCAGCAGCTTTGGGACAGTCGTCTACGAGCAGTACTTC
v_call: TRBV20-1; clone_size: few; d_call: TRBD1; j_call: TRBJ1-1; cdr3_aa: CSAPDRGGTEAFF; cdr3_nt: TGCAGTGCACCAGACAGGGGTGGGACTGAAGCTTTCTTT
v_call: TRBV28; clone_size: .; d_call: TRBD2; j_call: TRBJ2-1; cdr3_aa: CASSEGGRAREADEQFF; cdr3_nt: TGTGCCAGCAGTGAGGGCGGGAGGGCGCGAGAGGCCGATGAGCAGTTCTTC
v_call: TRBV10-3; clone_size: many; d_call: TRBD1; j_call: TRBJ1-5; cdr3_aa: CAMGTGASGQPQHF; cdr3_nt: TGTGCCATGGGGACAGGGGCCTCAGGTCAGCCCCAGCATTTT
v_call: TRBV5-5; clone_size: many; d_call: .; j_call: TRBJ1-1; cdr3_aa: CASSPLWNTEAFF; cdr3_nt: TGTGCCAGCAGCCCCCTATGGAACACTGAAGCTTTCTTT
v_call: TRBV12-3/TRBV12-4; clone_size: many; d_call: .; j_call: TRBJ1-1; cdr3_aa: CASSAQGMDTEAFF; cdr3_nt: TGTGCCAGCAGCGCCCAAGGGATGGATACTGAAGCTTTCTTT
v_call: TRBV12-5; clone_size: many; d_call: TRBD1; j_call: TRBJ1-1; cdr3_aa: CASGLVSGGEAFF; cdr3_nt: TGTGCTAGTGGTTTGGTTTCAGGGGGGGAAGCTTTCTTT
v_call: TRBV20-1; clone_size: .; d_call: .; j_call: TRBJ2-7; cdr3_aa: CSASVGEDYEQYF; cdr3_nt: TGCAGTGCTAGTGTCGGGGAAGACTACGAGCAGTACTTC
v_call: TRBV20-1; clone_size: many; d_call: .; j_call: TRBJ1-5; cdr3_aa: CSARSGVGSNQPQHF; cdr3_nt: TGCAGTGCTAGGTCCGGGGTTGGTAGCAATCAGCCCCAGCATTTT
v_call: TRBV7-2; clone_size: few; d_call: .; j_call: TRBJ2-6; cdr3_aa: CASSETGSSGANVLTF; cdr3_nt: TGTGCCAGCAGCGAAACGGGGAGCTCTGGGGCCAACGTCCTGACTTTC
v_call: TRBV12-3/TRBV12-4; clone_size: .; d_call: TRBD2; j_call: TRBJ2-3; cdr3_aa: CASSPGTSGVSTDTQYF; cdr3_nt: TGTGCCAGCAGTCCCGGGACTAGCGGGGTTAGCACAGATACGCAGTATTTT
v_call: TRBV27; clone_size: .; d_call: TRBD2; j_call: TRBJ2-7; cdr3_aa: CASSFGGRFAYEQYF; cdr3_nt: TGTGCCAGCAGTTTCGGCGGGAGGTTCGCCTACGAGCAGTACTTC
v_call: TRBV28; clone_size: .; d_call: .; j_call: TRBJ2-5; cdr3_aa: CASSSYRHPGQETQYF; cdr3_nt: TGTGCCAGCAGCTCCTACAGGCATCCGGGTCAAGAGACCCAGTACTTC
v_call: TRBV5-5; clone_size: few; d_call: .; j_call: TRBJ2-7; cdr3_aa: CASSLSGTSCEQYF; cdr3_nt: TGTGCCAGCAGCTTGTCGGGGACCTCCTGCGAGCAGTACTTC
v_call: TRBV18; clone_size: many; d_call: TRBD1; j_call: TRBJ1-1; cdr3_aa: CASSPDRGNEAFF; cdr3_nt: TGTGCCAGCTCACCGGACAGGGGCAACGAAGCTTTCTTT